This T cell receptor (beta chain) was identified during a study of control samples from healthy donors and cancer patients. Some clones are missing from TCRdb's copy, which holds only in-frame ones; the method was immunoSEQ multiplex PCR. The sample has around 97,000 clones, 80% to 90% seen once. Germline CDR1 SGHTA, CDR2 FQGTGA. This CDR3 comprises 15 residues. With 5 bases clipped from V and 2 bases from J, the junction kept 5 bases outside the gene matches. Sequencing was done on a sample of PBMCs. This sequence originates from a man in his fifties or sixties with lung cancer. The gene calls are TRBV7-3 and TRBJ2-1; TRBD2 aligns across 8 bases. The CDR3 coding sequence is TGTGCCAGCAGCACGTCGGGGGGGACCTACAATGAGCAGTTCTTC. Its protein is CASSTSGGTYNEQFF.